This TCR beta chain appears in the sequencing data of a study of regulatory T cells in long-lasting Graves disease. Sample time point: persistent/refractory GD, antithyroid drugs over 5 years with positive TRAb. After RNA was extracted from PBMCs, the TCR library was made from it. V was pared by 6 bases and J by 5 bases, with 16 bases between. The CDR3 extends over 15 amino acids. CDR1 MNHNS and CDR2 SASEGT come from the germline V gene. This clonotype was detected ten times or more. In building TCR beta libraries, iRepertoire HTBI primers were used together with Arm-PCR of CDR3 regions. TCRdb recomputed calls from the multiplex PCR reads with MiXCR, one row per CDR3 protein. Here the sample spans 400,000 to 500,000 distinct CDR3 sequences, around 20% being singletons.

Specimen: peripheral blood mononuclear cells (PBMCs), collected when the disease was refractory, from a patient treated with antithyroid drugs. The TCR sequence derives from a female donor with Graves disease. The chain carries TRBV6-1 and TRBJ2-2; D call uncertain. CDR3 DNA: TGTGCCAGCAGGACCCTCGGCATATGGACCGGGGAGCTGTTTTTT. The encoded protein is CASRTLGIWTGELFF.